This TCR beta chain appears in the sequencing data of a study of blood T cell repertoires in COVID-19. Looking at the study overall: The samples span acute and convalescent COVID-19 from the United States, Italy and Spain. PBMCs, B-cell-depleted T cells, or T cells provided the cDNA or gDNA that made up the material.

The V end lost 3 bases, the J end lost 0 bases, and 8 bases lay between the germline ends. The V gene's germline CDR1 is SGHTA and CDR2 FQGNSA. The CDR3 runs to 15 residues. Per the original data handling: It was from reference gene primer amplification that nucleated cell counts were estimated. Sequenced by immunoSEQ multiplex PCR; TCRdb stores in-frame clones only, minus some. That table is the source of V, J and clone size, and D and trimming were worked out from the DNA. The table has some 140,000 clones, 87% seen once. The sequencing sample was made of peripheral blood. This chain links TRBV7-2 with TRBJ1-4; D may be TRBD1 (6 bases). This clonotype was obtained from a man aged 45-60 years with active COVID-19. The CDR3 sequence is CASSFGQTTNEKLFF. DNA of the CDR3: TGTGCCAGCAGCTTCGGACAGACAACTAATGAAAAACTGTTTTTT.